This T cell receptor beta chain was documented in a study of post-analysis software for immune sequencing data. Study context: Relapsing-remitting, secondary progressive and progressive-relapsing forms made up the multiple sclerosis disease courses. Findings and limits, study-wide: With F measure, samples from one preparation batch clustered together strongly. Controls had lower frequencies than patients of about five TRBV segments, which included TRBV5-6, TRBV5-1 and TRBV20-1. Diversity measured as normalized Chao1 was significantly lower in multiple sclerosis patients than in controls.

This clonotype was found a few times. Its target is unknown. Germline V CDR1 and CDR2: MNHNY, SVGAGI (reference sequence). The CDR3 has 11 amino acids. V lost 11 bases and J 11 bases, leaving 18 bases between the germline ends. The TCR beta cDNA libraries carried unique molecular identifiers. Input populations of roughly 0.85 to 11 million T cells gave rise to around 500,000 cDNA molecules. MiXCR was run by TCRdb on the PCR reads, yielding one entry per CDR3 protein. Of hundreds of thousands of distinct CDR3 sequences in the sample, about 32% were seen once. The chain links TRBV6-6 to TRBJ1-2, with D perhaps matching TRBD1 (6 bases). This clonotype was obtained from a girl aged 10 to 17 with multiple sclerosis. Sample: blood. CDR3: CASRGRDKYTF. The CDR3 coding sequence is TGTGCCTCCAGGGGACGGGACAAGTACACCTTC.